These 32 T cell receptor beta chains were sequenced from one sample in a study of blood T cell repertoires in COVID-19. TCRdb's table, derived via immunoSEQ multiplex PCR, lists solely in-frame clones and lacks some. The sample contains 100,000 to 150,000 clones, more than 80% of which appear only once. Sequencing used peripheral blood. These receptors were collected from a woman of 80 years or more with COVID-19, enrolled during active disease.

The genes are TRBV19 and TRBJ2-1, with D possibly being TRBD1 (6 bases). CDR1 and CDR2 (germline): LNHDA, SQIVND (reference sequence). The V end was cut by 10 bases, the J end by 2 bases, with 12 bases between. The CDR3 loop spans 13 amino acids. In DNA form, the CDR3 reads TGTGCCACGTCTACAGGGACCTACAATGAGCAGTTCTTC. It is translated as CATSTGTYNEQFF.

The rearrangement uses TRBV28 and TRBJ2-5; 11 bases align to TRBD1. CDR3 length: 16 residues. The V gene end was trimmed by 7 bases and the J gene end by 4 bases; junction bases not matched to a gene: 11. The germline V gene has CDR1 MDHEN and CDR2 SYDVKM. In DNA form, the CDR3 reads TGTGCCAGCACCAACGCGGGACAGGGGGTAGGAGAGACCCAGTACTTC. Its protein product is CASTNAGQGVGETQYF.

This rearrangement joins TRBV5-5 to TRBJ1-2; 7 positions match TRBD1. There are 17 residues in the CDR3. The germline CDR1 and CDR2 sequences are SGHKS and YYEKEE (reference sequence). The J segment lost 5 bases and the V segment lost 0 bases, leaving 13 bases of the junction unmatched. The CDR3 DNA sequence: TGTGCCAGCAGCTTGGACCTGGGTACAGGGGTTGGATATGGCTACACCTTC. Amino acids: CASSLDLGTGVGYGYTF.

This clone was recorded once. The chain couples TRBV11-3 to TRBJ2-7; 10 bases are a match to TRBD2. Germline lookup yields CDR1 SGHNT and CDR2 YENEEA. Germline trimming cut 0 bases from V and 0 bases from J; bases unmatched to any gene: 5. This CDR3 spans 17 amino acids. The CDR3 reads CASSLDPTSGFSYEQYF. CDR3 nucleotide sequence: TGTGCCAGCAGCTTAGACCCGACTAGCGGGTTCTCCTACGAGCAGTACTTC.

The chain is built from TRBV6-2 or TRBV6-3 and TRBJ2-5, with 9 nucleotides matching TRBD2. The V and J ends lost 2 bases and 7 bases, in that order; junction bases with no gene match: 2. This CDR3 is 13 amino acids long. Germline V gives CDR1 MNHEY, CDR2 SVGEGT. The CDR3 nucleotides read TGTGCCAGCAGTTACGGCGGGAGGGGGACCCAGTACTTC. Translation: CASSYGGRGTQYF.

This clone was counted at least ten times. The CDR3 bases are TGTGCCAGCAGCACTCTAGCGGGAGGGCGCACCGGGGAGCTGTTTTTT. It translates to CASSTLAGGRTGELFF. The chain carries TRBV7-9 and TRBJ2-2; 12 bases line up with TRBD2. CDR1 and CDR2 (germline): SEHNR, FQNEAQ (reference sequence). J gave up 4 bases and V 5 bases, and 5 bases lay outside the gene matches. This CDR3 comprises 16 residues.

The CDR3, as DNA: TGTGCCAGCAGCCCGGGGGGCGGGAGCTCAGATACGCAGTATTTT. Its protein is CASSPGGGSSDTQYF. J is TRBJ2-3 and V is TRBV3-1 (or the pseudogene TRBV3-2); possibly TRBD2 for D (7 bases). The V end was cut by 4 bases, the J end by 4 bases, with 15 bases between. This CDR3 contains 15 residues. The V gene's germline CDR1 is LGHDT and CDR2 YNNKEL (reference sequence).

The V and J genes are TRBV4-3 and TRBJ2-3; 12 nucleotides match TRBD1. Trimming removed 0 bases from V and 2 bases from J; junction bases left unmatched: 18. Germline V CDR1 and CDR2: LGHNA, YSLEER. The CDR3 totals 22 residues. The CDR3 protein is CASSQEVSGTGGANQPTDTQYF. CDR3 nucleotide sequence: TGCGCCAGCAGCCAAGAAGTTTCCGGGACAGGGGGCGCGAATCAACCCACAGATACGCAGTATTTT.

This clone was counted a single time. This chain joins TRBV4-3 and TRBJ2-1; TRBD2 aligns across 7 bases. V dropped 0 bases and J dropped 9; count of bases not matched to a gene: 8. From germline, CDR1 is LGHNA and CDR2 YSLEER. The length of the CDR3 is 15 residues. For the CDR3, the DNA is TGCGCCAGCAGCCAAGAAAGAGTAGCGGGCTTTGAGCAGTTCTTC. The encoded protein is CASSQERVAGFEQFF.

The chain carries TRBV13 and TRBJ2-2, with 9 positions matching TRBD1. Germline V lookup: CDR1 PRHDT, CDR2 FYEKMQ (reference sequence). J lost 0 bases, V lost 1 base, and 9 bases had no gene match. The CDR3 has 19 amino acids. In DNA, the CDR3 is TGTGCCAGCAGCTTAGTTCCGCGGACAGGGGAGCCGAACACCGGGGAGCTGTTTTTT. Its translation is CASSLVPRTGEPNTGELFF.

The CDR3 here is CASSPRINRGPSSGANVLTF. CDR3 nucleotides: TGTGCCAGCAGTCCAAGAATAAATAGGGGGCCCAGCTCTGGGGCCAACGTCCTGACTTTC. This chain links TRBV6-6 with TRBJ2-6, with 7 nucleotides matching TRBD1. In germline, CDR1 is MNHNY, CDR2 SVGAGI (reference sequence). After removal of 5 bases from V and 0 bases from J, the junction contained 16 bases not matched to a gene. The CDR3 sequence is 20 residues long.

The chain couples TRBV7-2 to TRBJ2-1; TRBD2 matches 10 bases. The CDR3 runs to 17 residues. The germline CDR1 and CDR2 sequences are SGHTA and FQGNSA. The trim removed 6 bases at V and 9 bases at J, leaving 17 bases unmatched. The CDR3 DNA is TGTGCCAGCAGATTATCTAGCGGGAGTTTTGTCGCCGGTGAGCAGTTCTTC. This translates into CASRLSSGSFVAGEQFF.

Written as DNA, the CDR3 is TGTGCCAGCAGGGGCAGGGACGAGCAGTACTTC. It is translated as CASRGRDEQYF. The rearrangement links TRBV6-6 to TRBJ2-7, with a weak D call TRBD1 (5 bases). This CDR3 has 11 residues. The ends were cut back, 6 bases at V and 5 bases at J, with 8 bases in the middle. Germline assignment: CDR1 MNHNY and CDR2 SVGAGI (reference sequence).

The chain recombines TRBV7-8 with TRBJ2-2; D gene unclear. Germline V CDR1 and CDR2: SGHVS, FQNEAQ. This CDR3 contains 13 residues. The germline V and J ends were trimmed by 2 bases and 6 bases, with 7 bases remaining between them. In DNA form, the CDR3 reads TGTGCCAGCAGCTTATTTAATCCCGGGGAGCTGTTTTTT. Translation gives CASSLFNPGELFF.

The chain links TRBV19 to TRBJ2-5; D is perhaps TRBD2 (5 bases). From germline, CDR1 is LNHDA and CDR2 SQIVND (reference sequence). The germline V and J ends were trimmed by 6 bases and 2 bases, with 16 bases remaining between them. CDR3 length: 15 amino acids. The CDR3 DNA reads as TGTGCCAGTAGCCACCTGGACTTAAAACAAGAGACCCAGTACTTC. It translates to CASSHLDLKQETQYF. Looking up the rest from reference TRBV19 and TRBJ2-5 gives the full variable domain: DGGITQSPKYLFRKEGQNVTLSCEQNLNHDAMYWYRQDPGQGLRLIYYSQIVNDFQKGDIAEGYSVSREKKESFPLTVTSAQKNPTAFYLCASSHLDLKQETQYFGPGTRLLVL.

The CDR3 protein is CASSEFGRTSVEGGYTF. In nucleotides, the CDR3 is TGCGCCAGCAGCGAATTCGGTCGGACATCCGTGGAGGGTGGCTACACCTTC. This rearrangement joins TRBV5-1 to TRBJ1-2; perhaps TRBD1 as D (5 bases). The germline CDR1 and CDR2 sequences are SGHRS and YFSETQ. V was pared by 4 bases and J by 7 bases, with 26 bases between. This CDR3 spans 17 amino acids.

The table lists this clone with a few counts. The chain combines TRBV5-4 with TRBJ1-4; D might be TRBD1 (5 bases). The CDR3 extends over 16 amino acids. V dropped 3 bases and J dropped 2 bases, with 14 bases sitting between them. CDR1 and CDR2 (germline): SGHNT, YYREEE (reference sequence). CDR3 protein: CASSSGGSITNEKLFF. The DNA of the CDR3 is TGTGCCAGCAGCTCCGGGGGGTCAATCACTAATGAAAAACTGTTTTTT.

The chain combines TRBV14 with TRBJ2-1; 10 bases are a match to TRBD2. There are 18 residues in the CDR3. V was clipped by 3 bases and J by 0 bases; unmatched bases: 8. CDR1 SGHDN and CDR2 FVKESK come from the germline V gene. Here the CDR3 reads CASSQGGLASFSYNEQFF. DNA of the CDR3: TGTGCCAGCAGCCAGGGGGGACTAGCGAGTTTCTCCTACAATGAGCAGTTCTTC.

CDR3 sequence reads: CASSLKDWNEQFF. CDR3 bases: TGTGCCAGCAGTTTGAAGGACTGGAATGAGCAGTTCTTC. The V and J genes are TRBV7-2 and TRBJ2-1; maybe TRBD2 (5 bases). CDR3 size: 13 residues. Germline-derived CDR1 and CDR2 are SGHTA and FQGNSA. Trimming pared 6 bases from V and 7 bases from J, leaving 13 bases between.

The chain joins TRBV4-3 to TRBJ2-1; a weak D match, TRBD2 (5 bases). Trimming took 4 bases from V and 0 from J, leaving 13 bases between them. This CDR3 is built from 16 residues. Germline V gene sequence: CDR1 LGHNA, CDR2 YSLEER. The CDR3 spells CASSLSVISSYNEQFF. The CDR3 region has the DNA TGCGCCAGCAGCCTTAGCGTTATTAGCTCCTACAATGAGCAGTTCTTC.

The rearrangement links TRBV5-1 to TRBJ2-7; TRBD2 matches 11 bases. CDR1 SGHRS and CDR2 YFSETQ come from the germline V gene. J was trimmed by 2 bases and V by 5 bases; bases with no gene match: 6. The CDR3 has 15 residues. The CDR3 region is CASSMTSGVTYEQYF. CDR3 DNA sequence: TGCGCCAGCAGTATGACTAGCGGGGTTACCTACGAGCAGTACTTC.

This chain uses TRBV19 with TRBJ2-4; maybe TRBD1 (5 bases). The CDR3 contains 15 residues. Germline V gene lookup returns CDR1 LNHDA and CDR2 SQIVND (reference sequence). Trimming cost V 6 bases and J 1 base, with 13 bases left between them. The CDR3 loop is CASSDSNLAKNIQYF. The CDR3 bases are TGTGCCAGTAGCGACAGTAATCTGGCCAAAAACATTCAGTACTTC.

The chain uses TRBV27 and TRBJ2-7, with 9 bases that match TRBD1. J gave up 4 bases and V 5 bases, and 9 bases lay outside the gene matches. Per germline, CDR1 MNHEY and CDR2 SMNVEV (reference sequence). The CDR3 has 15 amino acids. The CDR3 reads CASSLHGTGLYEQYF. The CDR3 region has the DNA TGTGCCAGCAGTCTTCACGGGACAGGGTTATACGAGCAGTACTTC.

The CDR3, as DNA: TGTGCCAGCAGCTTGGAAGGGGTCAATCAGCCCCAGCATTTT. Translating gives CASSLEGVNQPQHF. This chain joins TRBV5-4 and TRBJ1-5; maybe TRBD1 (5 bases). The V end was cut by 0 bases, the J end by 3 bases, with 7 bases between. This CDR3 has 14 amino acids. Germline assignment: CDR1 SGHNT and CDR2 YYREEE (reference sequence).

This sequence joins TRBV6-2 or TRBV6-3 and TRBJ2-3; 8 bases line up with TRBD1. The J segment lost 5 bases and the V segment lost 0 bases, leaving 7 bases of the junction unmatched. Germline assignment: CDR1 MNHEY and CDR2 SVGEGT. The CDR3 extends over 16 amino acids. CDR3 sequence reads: CASSYSGQGLGDTQYF. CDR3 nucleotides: TGTGCCAGCAGTTACTCAGGACAGGGTTTGGGAGATACGCAGTATTTT.

For the CDR3, the DNA is TGTGCCAGCGGCCCCCCAGGAGAGACCCAGTACTTC. This sequence encodes CASGPPGETQYF. V is TRBV12-3 or TRBV12-4 and J is TRBJ2-5, with D uncertain. V shed 8 bases and J shed 4 bases, with 11 bases lying between them. CDR3 length: 12 residues.

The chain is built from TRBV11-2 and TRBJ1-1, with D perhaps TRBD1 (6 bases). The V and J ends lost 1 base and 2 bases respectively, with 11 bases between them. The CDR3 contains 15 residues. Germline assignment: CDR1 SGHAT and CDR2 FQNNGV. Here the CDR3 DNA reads TGTGCCAGCAGCTTAGTGCGGGGGCAAAACACTGAAGCTTTCTTT. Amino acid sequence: CASSLVRGQNTEAFF.

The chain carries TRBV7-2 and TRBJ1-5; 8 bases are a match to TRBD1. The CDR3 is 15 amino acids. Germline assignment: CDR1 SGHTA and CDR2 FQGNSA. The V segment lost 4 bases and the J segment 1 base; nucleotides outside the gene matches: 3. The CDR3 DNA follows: TGTGCCAGCAGCTCGACAGGGGCCAGCAATCAGCCCCAGCATTTT. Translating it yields CASSSTGASNQPQHF.

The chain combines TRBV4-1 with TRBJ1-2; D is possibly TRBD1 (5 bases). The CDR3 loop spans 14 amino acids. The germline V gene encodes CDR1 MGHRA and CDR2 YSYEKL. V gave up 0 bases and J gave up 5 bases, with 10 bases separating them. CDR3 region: CASSQDGTHYGYTF. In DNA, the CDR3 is TGCGCCAGCAGCCAAGACGGGACTCATTATGGCTACACCTTC.

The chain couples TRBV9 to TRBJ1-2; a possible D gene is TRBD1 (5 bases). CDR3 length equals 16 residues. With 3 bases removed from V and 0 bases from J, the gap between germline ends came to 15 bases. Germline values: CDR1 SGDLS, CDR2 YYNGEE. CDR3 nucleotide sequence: TGTGCCAGCAGCGGACGAGGAGGGGTAGCTAACTATGGCTACACCTTC. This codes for CASSGRGGVANYGYTF.

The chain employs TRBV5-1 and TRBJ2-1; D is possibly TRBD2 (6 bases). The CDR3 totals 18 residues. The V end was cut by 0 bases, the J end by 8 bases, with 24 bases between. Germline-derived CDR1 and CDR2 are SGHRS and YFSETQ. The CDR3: CASSLALRGGSMADEQFF. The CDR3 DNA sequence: TGCGCCAGCAGCTTGGCCTTGAGGGGAGGAAGTATGGCTGATGAGCAGTTCTTC.

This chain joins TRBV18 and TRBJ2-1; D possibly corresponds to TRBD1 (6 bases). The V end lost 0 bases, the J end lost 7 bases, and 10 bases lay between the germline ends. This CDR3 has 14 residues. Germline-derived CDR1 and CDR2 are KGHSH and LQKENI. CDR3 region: CASSPPAGVNEQFF. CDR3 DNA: TGTGCCAGCTCACCACCAGCAGGGGTGAATGAGCAGTTCTTC.